This passage covers 26 T cell receptor beta chains from one sample sequenced in a study of cytomegalovirus exposure and HLA in healthy donors (dated 2017 in TCRdb). The library was built by means of the immunoSEQ multiplex PCR assay. A mixture of 60 forward primers for TCR Vbeta segments and 13 reverse primers for TCR Jbeta segments was used in the multiplex PCR. The immuneACCESS repertoire file appears here via TCRdb, limited to in-frame rearrangements. These files lack a portion of the clones; in checked studies, under half of the deficit traces to unresolved V genes, and the cause of the others is not known. This sample has tens of thousands of clones in its table, and about 70% of those were observed once. Over 2.5% of the sample goes to the ten largest clones. What was sequenced was PBMCs. All receptors come from a man between 18 and 35 years old in good health and CMV-seronegative.

The chain uses TRBV5-8 and TRBJ2-7, with TRBD2 matching over 7 bases. After removal of 4 bases from V and 4 bases from J, the junction contained 11 bases not matched to a gene. Germline V gives CDR1 SGHTS, CDR2 YDEGEE. This CDR3 comprises 15 residues. The DNA for the CDR3 is TGTGCCAGCAGCAGGAAGGGCACCGGGGGGTACGAGCAGTACTTC. Translation gives CASSRKGTGGYEQYF.

The V gene is TRBV6-1, the J gene TRBJ1-2; TRBD1 is a possible D gene (5 bases). V dropped 7 bases and J dropped 6 bases, with 18 bases sitting between them. CDR1 is MNHNS and CDR2 is SASEGT in the germline V gene. The CDR3 spans 14 residues. The CDR3 is CASNGWGGGDGYTF. CDR3 in DNA: TGTGCCAGCAACGGTTGGGGTGGAGGGGATGGCTACACCTTC.

CDR3 protein: CASSLQASGGGETQYF. The CDR3 nucleotides are TGTGCCAGCAGCTTACAAGCTAGCGGGGGCGGAGAGACCCAGTACTTC. J is TRBJ2-5 and V is TRBV7-2; 10 bases are shared with TRBD2. V lost 2 bases to trimming and J lost 4 bases; unmatched junction nucleotides: 7. This CDR3 contains 16 residues. Per germline, CDR1 SGHTA and CDR2 FQGNSA.

V gene TRBV5-1 combines with J gene TRBJ2-7; D is perhaps TRBD2 (6 bases). This CDR3 is built from 14 residues. Germline values: CDR1 SGHRS, CDR2 YFSETQ. Trimming shortened V by 0 bases and J by 2 bases, and 9 bases separated the two germline ends. The CDR3 DNA reads TGCGCCAGCAGCTTGGAGCCGGGGGCCTACGAGCAGTACTTC. This encodes CASSLEPGAYEQYF.

This clone was detected only a few times. The chain has TRBV6-6 and TRBJ2-7; the match to TRBD1 covers 9 bases. CDR3 length: 14 residues. The V gene end was trimmed by 7 bases and the J gene end by 6 bases; junction bases not matched to a gene: 10. Germline assignment: CDR1 MNHNY and CDR2 SVGAGI (reference sequence). The CDR3 sequence: CASNRPGQGSEQYV. The CDR3 DNA follows: TGTGCCAGCAACCGACCGGGACAGGGAAGCGAGCAGTACGTC.

CDR3 amino acids: CAIAAGVTDTQYF. CDR3 DNA sequence: TGTGCCATCGCAGCGGGGGTTACAGATACGCAGTATTTT. The chain uses TRBV10-3 and TRBJ2-3; 8 nucleotides agree with TRBD2. The CDR3 totals 13 residues. The junction had 4 bases not matched to a gene; V was cut back by 8 bases and J by 3 bases. CDR1 and CDR2 from the germline V gene are ENHRY and SYGVKD.

The chain couples TRBV6-5 to TRBJ2-5, with 7 nucleotides matching TRBD1. The CDR3 has 13 amino acids. The germline V gene encodes CDR1 MNHEY and CDR2 SVGAGI. V lost 5 bases, J lost 3 bases, and 3 bases stayed unmatched. The CDR3 sequence: CASSTGVKETQYF. The DNA for the CDR3 is TGTGCCAGCAGTACAGGGGTCAAAGAGACCCAGTACTTC.

The V call is TRBV9, the J call TRBJ1-2; D might be TRBD1 (5 bases). The CDR3 runs 12 residues. CDR1 and CDR2 (germline): SGDLS, YYNGEE. With 3 bases removed from V and 7 bases from J, the gap between germline ends came to 10 bases. CDR3 in DNA: TGTGCCAGCAGCGGGGCCCAGGGTGGCTACACCTTC. Amino acid sequence: CASSGAQGGYTF.

This clone appeared a few times. Sequence at one end of the junction differs from germline and may be a read error. The V call is TRBV7-9, the J call TRBJ1-1; D perhaps matches TRBD1 (5 bases). The CDR3 has 12 residues. Germline lookup yields CDR1 SEHNR and CDR2 FQNEAQ (reference sequence). The CDR3 protein is CSSSLDSIEAFF. Written as DNA, the CDR3 is TGTTCCAGCAGCTTAGACAGTATTGAAGCTTTCTTT.

The V and J genes are TRBV19 and TRBJ1-1, with TRBD1 as a possible D gene (6 bases). Germline V lookup: CDR1 LNHDA, CDR2 SQIVND (reference sequence). The CDR3 runs to 12 residues. V was cut by 9 bases and J by 7 bases, with 15 bases left in between. DNA of the CDR3: TGTGCCAGCGACACAGGGTTGGGTGAAGCTTTCTTT. It is translated as CASDTGLGEAFF.

V usage is TRBV9 and J usage is TRBJ2-1; 9 bases are a match to TRBD1. Germline V gene sequence: CDR1 SGDLS, CDR2 YYNGEE. V shed 2 bases, J shed 4 bases, and the junction held 10 bases outside the gene matches. The CDR3 consists of 17 residues. As DNA, the CDR3 is TGTGCCAGCAGCGTTGCCATTGGACAGGGGCTGTACAATGAGCAGTTCTTC. Amino acid sequence: CASSVAIGQGLYNEQFF.

The V call is TRBV6-6, the J call TRBJ2-7, with D possibly being TRBD2 (5 bases). Germline V gene lookup returns CDR1 MNHNY and CDR2 SVGAGI (reference sequence). The length of the CDR3 is 15 residues. V gave up 6 bases and J gave up 0 bases, with 15 bases separating them. DNA of the CDR3: TGTGCCAGCAGCCGGACTTTCGAGAGCTCCTACGAGCAGTACGTC. This gives the protein CASSRTFESSYEQYV.

V and J are TRBV28 and TRBJ1-4; the match to TRBD1 covers 8 bases. In germline, CDR1 is MDHEN, CDR2 SYDVKM. This CDR3 has 15 residues. V lost 5 bases and J lost 7; bases outside the gene matches: 9. The CDR3: CASSVITGGGEKLFF. The CDR3 nucleotides are TGTGCCAGCAGTGTAATTACAGGGGGTGGTGAAAAACTGTTTTTT.

The V gene is TRBV18, the J gene TRBJ2-2; TRBD1 aligns across 7 bases. Germline V lookup: CDR1 KGHSH, CDR2 LQKENI. The CDR3 covers 15 residues. With 4 bases clipped from V and 1 base from J, the junction kept 3 bases outside the gene matches. The CDR3 region has the DNA TGTGCCAGCTCACTCCGGACAGGGAACACCGGGGAGCTGTTTTTT. This gives the protein CASSLRTGNTGELFF.

V and J are TRBV19 and TRBJ1-5, with D hard to call. The germline gives CDR1 LNHDA, CDR2 SQIVND (reference sequence). The CDR3 spans 14 residues. V was pared by 6 bases and J by 0 bases, with 9 bases between. The CDR3 DNA reads as TGTGCCAGTAGGGCAGGTTATAGCAATCAGCCCCAGCATTTT. This codes for CASRAGYSNQPQHF.

This CDR3 is CASGGRGGSTDTQYF. CDR3 bases: TGTGCCAGCGGGGGGCGCGGGGGTAGCACAGATACGCAGTATTTT. The chain uses TRBV2 and TRBJ2-3, with D possibly being TRBD2 (7 bases). The CDR3 has 15 residues. V gave up 8 bases and J gave up 0 bases, with 15 bases separating them. Germline V lookup: CDR1 SNHLY, CDR2 FYNNEI.

Written as DNA, the CDR3 is TGTGCCAGCAGCGACCAAACTAGCGGGGACTACGAGCAGTACTTC. Encoded protein: CASSDQTSGDYEQYF. The V gene is TRBV25-1, the J gene TRBJ2-7; 10 bases line up with TRBD2. The CDR3 totals 15 residues. From germline, CDR1 is MGHDK and CDR2 SYGVNS. V lost 6 bases, J lost 3 bases, and 8 bases stayed unmatched.

This clone was observed a few times. This rearrangement joins TRBV2 to TRBJ2-7, with TRBD1 matching over 9 bases. Germline V gene lookup returns CDR1 SNHLY and CDR2 FYNNEI. The CDR3 contains 14 residues. V shed 7 bases and J 1 base; nucleotides not matched to a gene: 5. The CDR3 loop reads CASILGTGSYEQYV. CDR3 DNA sequence: TGTGCCAGCATTCTGGGGACAGGGTCCTACGAGCAGTACGTC.

The table lists this clone with a few counts. This chain joins TRBV5-4 and TRBJ2-1; tentatively, D is TRBD2 (6 bases). The germline V gene encodes CDR1 SGHNT and CDR2 YYREEE (reference sequence). V dropped 0 bases and J dropped 3 bases, with 7 bases sitting between them. The CDR3 extends over 14 amino acids. The CDR3 DNA reads as TGTGCCAGCAGCTTGGCGGGACTCTACAATGAGCAGTTCTTC. Its translation is CASSLAGLYNEQFF.

The chain carries TRBV4-1 and TRBJ2-1, with 11 positions matching TRBD1. The germline gives CDR1 MGHRA, CDR2 YSYEKL. The CDR3 covers 17 residues. Losses at the gene ends were 4 bases for V and 2 bases for J; bases not matched to a gene: 7. DNA for the CDR3: TGCGCCAGCAGCCCACCACCGGGACAGGGGGCCTACAATGAGCAGTTCTTC. Its translation is CASSPPPGQGAYNEQFF.

CDR3 region: CASSPRTSPGDTQYF. Here the CDR3 DNA reads TGTGCCAGCAGCCCACGGACTAGCCCCGGAGATACGCAGTATTTT. The chain carries TRBV9 and TRBJ2-3, with 8 bases fitting TRBD2. The CDR3 length is 15 residues. Germline V CDR1 and CDR2: SGDLS, YYNGEE. Unmatched junction bases numbered 9, after V lost 4 bases and J lost 5 bases.

This sequence joins TRBV28 and TRBJ1-4; D not resolved. The CDR3 has 14 residues. Germline assignment: CDR1 MDHEN and CDR2 SYDVKM. V was clipped by 5 bases and J by 13 bases, with 20 bases between them. The CDR3 nucleotides read TGTGCCAGCAGTGACCCCGGGAACCAAGGGAGACTGTTTTTT. The encoded protein is CASSDPGNQGRLFF.

J is TRBJ1-1 and V is TRBV14; D is perhaps TRBD1 (5 bases). CDR3 length: 15 residues. Germline assignment: CDR1 SGHDN and CDR2 FVKESK. Trimming took 1 base from V and 5 from J, leaving 14 bases between them. CDR3 in amino acids: CASSQGLGVVTEAFF. CDR3 nucleotides: TGTGCCAGCAGCCAAGGTCTAGGGGTCGTTACTGAAGCTTTCTTT.

This clone was detected a few times. The genes are TRBV6-5 and TRBJ2-5; D may be TRBD1 (5 bases). CDR1 and CDR2 (germline): MNHEY, SVGAGI. With 4 bases removed from V and 6 bases from J, the gap between germline ends came to 12 bases. The CDR3 length is 13 residues. CDR3 DNA sequence: TGTGCCAGCAGTTGGCAGGGCGAGAAGACCCAGTACTTC. Its translation is CASSWQGEKTQYF.

This clone was found a few times. The genes are TRBV19 and TRBJ2-1; 9 bases agree with TRBD2. Germline CDR1 is LNHDA and CDR2 is SQIVND (reference sequence). J gave up 3 bases and V 5 bases, and 5 bases lay outside the gene matches. CDR3 length equals 15 residues. The DNA of the CDR3 is TGTGCCAGTAGTCCAGAGCGGGGGGACTACAATGAGCAGTTCTTC. Residues: CASSPERGDYNEQFF.

This rearrangement joins TRBV5-4 to TRBJ2-1; 11 bases match TRBD1. The CDR3 sequence is 15 residues long. Germline V CDR1 and CDR2: SGHNT, YYREEE (reference sequence). The J segment lost 8 bases and the V segment lost 3 bases, leaving 7 bases of the junction unmatched. The CDR3 DNA is TGTGCCAGCAGCTCCCCGGGACAGGGGGTCTATGAGCAGTTCTTC. Amino acid sequence: CASSSPGQGVYEQFF.